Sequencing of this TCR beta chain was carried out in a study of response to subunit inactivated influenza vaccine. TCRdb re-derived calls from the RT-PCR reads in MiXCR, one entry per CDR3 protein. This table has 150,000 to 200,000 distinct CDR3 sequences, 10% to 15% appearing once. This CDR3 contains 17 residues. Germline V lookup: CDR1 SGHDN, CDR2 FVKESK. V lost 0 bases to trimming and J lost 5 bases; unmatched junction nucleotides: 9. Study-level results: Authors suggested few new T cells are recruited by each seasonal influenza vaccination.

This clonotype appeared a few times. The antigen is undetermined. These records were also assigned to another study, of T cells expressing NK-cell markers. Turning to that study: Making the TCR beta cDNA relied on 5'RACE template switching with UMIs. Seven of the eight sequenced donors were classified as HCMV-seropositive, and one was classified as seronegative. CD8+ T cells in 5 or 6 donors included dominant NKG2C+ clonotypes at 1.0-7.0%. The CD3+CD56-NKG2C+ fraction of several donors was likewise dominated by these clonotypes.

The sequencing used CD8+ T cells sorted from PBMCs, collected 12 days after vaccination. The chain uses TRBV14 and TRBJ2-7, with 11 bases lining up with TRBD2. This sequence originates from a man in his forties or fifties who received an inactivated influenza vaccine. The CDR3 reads CASSQDPLTSGANEQYF. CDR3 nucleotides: TGTGCCAGCAGCCAAGATCCCCTGACTAGCGGGGCGAACGAGCAGTACTTC.